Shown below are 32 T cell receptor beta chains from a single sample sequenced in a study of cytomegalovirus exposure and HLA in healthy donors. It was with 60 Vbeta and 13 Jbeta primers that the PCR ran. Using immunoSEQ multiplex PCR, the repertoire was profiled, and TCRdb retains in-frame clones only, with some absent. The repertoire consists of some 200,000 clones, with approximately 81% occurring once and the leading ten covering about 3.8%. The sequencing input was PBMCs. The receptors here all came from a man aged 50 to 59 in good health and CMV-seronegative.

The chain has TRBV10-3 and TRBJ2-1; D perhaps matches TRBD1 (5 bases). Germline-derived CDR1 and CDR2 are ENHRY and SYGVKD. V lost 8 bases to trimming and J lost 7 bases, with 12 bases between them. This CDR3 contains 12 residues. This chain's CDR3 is CAISRAGNEQFF. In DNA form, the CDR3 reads TGTGCCATCTCTCGGGCAGGGAATGAGCAGTTCTTC.

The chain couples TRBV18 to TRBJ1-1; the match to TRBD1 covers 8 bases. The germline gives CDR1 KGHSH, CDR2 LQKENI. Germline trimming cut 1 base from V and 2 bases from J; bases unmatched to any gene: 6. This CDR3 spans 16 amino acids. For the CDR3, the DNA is TGTGCCAGCTCACCACTACCCGGGACAGGCAACACTGAAGCTTTCTTT. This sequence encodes CASSPLPGTGNTEAFF.

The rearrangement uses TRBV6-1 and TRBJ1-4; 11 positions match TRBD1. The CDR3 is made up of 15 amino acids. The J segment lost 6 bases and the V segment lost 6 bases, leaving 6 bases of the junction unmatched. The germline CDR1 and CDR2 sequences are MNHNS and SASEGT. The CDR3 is CASRAGTGGHEKLFF. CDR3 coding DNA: TGTGCCAGCAGAGCCGGGACAGGGGGGCATGAAAAACTGTTTTTT.

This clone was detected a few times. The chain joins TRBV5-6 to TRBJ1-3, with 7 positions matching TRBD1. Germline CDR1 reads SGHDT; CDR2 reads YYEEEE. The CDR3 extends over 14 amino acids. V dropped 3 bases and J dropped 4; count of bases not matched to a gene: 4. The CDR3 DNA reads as TGTGCCAGCAGCTCCGGGACAGACGGAAACACCATATATTTT. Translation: CASSSGTDGNTIYF.

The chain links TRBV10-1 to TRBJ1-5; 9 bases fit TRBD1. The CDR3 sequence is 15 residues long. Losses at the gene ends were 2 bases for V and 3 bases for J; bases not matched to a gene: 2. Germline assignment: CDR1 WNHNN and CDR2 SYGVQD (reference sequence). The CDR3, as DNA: TGCGCCAGCAGTGAGGGGACAGGGTCCAATCAGCCCCAGCATTTT. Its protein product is CASSEGTGSNQPQHF.

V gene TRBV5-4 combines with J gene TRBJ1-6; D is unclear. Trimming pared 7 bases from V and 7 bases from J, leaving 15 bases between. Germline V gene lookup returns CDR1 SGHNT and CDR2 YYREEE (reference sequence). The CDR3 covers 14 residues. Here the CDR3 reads CASSSGRLNSPLHF. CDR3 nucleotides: TGTGCCAGCTCGAGTGGCAGGTTAAATTCACCCCTCCACTTT.

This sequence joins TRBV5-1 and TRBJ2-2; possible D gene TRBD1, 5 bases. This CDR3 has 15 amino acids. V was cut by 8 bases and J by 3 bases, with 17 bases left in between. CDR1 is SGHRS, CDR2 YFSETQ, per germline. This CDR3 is CASRMGPTDTGELFF. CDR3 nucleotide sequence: TGCGCCAGTAGGATGGGGCCAACGGACACCGGGGAGCTGTTTTTT. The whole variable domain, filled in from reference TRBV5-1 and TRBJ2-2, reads KAGVTQTPRYLIKTRGQQVTLSCSPISGHRSVSWYQQTPGQGLQFLFEYFSETQRNKGNFPGRFSGRQFSNSRSEMNVSTLELGDSALYLCASRMGPTDTGELFFGEGSRLTVL.

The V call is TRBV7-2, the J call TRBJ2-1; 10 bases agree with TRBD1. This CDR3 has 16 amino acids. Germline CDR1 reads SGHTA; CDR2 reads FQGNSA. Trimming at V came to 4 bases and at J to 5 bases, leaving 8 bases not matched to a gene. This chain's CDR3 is CASSSPGQGFHNEQFF. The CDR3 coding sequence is TGTGCCAGCAGCTCCCCGGGACAGGGGTTTCACAATGAGCAGTTCTTC.

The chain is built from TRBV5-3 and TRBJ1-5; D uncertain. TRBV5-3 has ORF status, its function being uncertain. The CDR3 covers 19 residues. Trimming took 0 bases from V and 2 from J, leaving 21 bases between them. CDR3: CARSLAGRLREKGNQPQHF. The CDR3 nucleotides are TGTGCCAGAAGCTTGGCTGGGAGACTCCGGGAGAAAGGCAATCAGCCCCAGCATTTT.

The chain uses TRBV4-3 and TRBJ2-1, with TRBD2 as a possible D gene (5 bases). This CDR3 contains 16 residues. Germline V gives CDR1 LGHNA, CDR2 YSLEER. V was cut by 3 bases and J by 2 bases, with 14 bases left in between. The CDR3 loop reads CASSHGGTEPYNEQFF. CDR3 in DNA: TGCGCCAGCAGCCACGGAGGAACAGAACCCTACAATGAGCAGTTCTTC.

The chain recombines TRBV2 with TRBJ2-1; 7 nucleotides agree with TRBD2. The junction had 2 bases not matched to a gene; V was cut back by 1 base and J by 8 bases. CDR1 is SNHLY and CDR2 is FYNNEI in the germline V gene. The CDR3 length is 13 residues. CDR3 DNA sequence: TGTGCCAGCAGTGAAGGACTAGCAGATGAGCAGTTCTTC. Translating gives CASSEGLADEQFF.

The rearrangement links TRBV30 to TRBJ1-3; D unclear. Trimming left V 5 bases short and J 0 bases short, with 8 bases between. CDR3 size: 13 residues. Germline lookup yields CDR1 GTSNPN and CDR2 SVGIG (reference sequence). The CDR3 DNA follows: TGTGCCTGGCAGGAATACTCTGGAAACACCATATATTTT. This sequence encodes CAWQEYSGNTIYF.

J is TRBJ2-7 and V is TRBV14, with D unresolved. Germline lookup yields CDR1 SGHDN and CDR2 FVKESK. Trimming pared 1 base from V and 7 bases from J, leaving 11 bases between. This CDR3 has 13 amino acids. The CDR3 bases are TGTGCCAGCAGCCAAGGGATCGAGCGTGAGCAGTACTTC. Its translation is CASSQGIEREQYF.

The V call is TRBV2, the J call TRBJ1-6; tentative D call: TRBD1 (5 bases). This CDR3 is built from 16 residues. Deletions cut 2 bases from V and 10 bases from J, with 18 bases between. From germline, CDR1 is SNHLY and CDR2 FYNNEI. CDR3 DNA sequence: TGTGCCAGCAGTGAAAGGGGAACAGCCAAAAGCTCACCCCTCCACTTT. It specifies CASSERGTAKSSPLHF.

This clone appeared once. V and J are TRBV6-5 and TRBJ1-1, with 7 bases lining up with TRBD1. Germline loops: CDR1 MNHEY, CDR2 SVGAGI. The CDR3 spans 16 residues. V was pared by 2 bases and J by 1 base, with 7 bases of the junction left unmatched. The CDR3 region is CASSYQGVMGNTEAFF. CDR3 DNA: TGTGCCAGCAGTTACCAGGGGGTAATGGGGAACACTGAAGCTTTCTTT.

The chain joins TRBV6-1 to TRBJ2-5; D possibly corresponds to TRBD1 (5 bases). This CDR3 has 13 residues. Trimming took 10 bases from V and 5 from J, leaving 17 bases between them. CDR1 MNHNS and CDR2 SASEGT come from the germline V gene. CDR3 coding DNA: TGTGCCACCTTAGGCAGGGTTAGGGAGACCCAGTACTTC. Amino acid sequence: CATLGRVRETQYF.

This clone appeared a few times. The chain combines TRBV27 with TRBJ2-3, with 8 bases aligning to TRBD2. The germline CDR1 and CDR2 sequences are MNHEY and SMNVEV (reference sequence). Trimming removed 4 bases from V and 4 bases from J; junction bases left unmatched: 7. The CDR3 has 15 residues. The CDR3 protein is CASSSPGGPADTQYF. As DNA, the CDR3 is TGTGCCAGCAGTTCCCCGGGGGGGCCGGCAGATACGCAGTATTTT.

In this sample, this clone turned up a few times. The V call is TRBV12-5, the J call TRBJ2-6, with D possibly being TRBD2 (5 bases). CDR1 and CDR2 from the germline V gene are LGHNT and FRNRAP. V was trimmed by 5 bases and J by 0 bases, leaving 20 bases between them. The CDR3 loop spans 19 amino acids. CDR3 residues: CASGGWERNSGSGANVLTF. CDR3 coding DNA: TGTGCTAGTGGTGGTTGGGAGAGGAACAGCGGCTCTGGGGCCAACGTCCTGACTTTC.

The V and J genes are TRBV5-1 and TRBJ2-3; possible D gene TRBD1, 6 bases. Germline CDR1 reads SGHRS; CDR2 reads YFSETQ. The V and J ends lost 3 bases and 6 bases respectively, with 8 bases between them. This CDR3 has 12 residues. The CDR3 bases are TGCGCCAGCAGCTCTGACAGGGATACGCAGTATTTT. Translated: CASSSDRDTQYF.

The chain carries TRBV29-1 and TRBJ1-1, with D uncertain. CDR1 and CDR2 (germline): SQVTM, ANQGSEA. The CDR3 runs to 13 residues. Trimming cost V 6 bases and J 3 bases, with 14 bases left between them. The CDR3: CSVVPNEYTEAFF. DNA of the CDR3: TGCAGCGTCGTCCCGAACGAGTACACTGAAGCTTTCTTT.

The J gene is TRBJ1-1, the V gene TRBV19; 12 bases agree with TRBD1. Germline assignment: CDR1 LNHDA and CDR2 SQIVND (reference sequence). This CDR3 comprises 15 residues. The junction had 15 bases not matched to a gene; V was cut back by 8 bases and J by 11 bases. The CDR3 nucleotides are TGTGCCAGTGCGTCCCGGGACAGGGGGCCAAGGTTTGCTTTCTTT. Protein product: CASASRDRGPRFAFF. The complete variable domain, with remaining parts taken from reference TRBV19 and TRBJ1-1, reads DGGITQSPKYLFRKEGQNVTLSCEQNLNHDAMYWYRQDPGQGLRLIYYSQIVNDFQKGDIAEGYSVSREKKESFPLTVTSAQKNPTAFYLCASASRDRGPRFAFFGQGTRLTVV.

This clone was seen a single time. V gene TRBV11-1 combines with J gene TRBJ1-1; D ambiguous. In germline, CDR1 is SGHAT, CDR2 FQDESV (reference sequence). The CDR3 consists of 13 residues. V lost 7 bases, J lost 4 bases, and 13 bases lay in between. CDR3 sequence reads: CASTSTGGTEAFF. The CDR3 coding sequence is TGTGCCAGCACCTCCACGGGAGGCACTGAAGCTTTCTTT.

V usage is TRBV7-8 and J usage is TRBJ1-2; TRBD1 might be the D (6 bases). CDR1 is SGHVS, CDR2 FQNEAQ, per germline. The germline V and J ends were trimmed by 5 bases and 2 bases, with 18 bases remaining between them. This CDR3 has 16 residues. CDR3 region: CASSTWTVTTNYGYTF. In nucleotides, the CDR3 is TGTGCCAGCAGCACCTGGACAGTAACAACCAACTATGGCTACACCTTC.

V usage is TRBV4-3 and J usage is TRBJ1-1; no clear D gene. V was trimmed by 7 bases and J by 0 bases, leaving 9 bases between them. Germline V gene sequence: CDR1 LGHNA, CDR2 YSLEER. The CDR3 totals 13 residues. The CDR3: CASTAGMNTEAFF. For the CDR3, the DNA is TGCGCCAGCACAGCGGGGATGAACACTGAAGCTTTCTTT.

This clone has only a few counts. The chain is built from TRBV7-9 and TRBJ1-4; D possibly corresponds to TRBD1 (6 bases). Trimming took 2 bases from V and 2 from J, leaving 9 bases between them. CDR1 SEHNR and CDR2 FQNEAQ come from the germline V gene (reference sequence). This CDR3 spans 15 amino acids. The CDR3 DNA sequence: TGTGCCAGCAGCTTAATTGGGGGCACTAATGAAAAACTGTTTTTT. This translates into CASSLIGGTNEKLFF.

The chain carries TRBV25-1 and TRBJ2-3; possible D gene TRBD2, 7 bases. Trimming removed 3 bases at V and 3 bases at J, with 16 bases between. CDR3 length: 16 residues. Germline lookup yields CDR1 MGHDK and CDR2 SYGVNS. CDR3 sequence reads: CASSDEAGRGTDTQYF. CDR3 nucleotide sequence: TGTGCCAGCAGTGACGAAGCGGGGAGGGGGACAGATACGCAGTATTTT.

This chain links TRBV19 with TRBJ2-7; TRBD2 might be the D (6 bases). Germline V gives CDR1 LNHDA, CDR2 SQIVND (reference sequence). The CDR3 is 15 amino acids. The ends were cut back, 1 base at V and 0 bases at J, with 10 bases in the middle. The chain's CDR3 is CASSIGDLLSYEQYF. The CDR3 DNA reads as TGTGCCAGTAGTATAGGGGACTTGCTCTCCTACGAGCAGTACTTC.

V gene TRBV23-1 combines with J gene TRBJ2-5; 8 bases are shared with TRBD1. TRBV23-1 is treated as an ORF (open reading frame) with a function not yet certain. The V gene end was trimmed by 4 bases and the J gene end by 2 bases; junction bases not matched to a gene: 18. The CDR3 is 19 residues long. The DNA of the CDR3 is TGCGCCAGCAGTCCCGAACTTTACAGGGGGTCGCCCATACAAGAGACCCAGTACTTC. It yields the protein CASSPELYRGSPIQETQYF.

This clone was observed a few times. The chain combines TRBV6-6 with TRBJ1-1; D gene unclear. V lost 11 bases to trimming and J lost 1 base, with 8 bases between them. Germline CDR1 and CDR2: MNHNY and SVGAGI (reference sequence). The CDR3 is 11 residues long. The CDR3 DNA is TGTGCCTCAACAGCGAACACTGAAGCTTTCTTT. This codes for CASTANTEAFF.

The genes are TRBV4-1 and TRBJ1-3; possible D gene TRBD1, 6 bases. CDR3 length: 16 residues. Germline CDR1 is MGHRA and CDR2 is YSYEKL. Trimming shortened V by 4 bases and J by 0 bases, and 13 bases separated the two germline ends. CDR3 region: CASSRSGADSGNTIYF. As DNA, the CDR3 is TGCGCCAGCAGCCGCTCAGGGGCCGACTCTGGAAACACCATATATTTT.

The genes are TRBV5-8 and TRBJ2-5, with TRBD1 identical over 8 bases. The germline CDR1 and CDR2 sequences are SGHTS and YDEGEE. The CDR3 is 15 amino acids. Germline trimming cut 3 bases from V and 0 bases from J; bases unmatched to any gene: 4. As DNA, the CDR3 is TGTGCCAGCAGCTCGACAGGGGAGAACCAAGAGACCCAGTACTTC. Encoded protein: CASSSTGENQETQYF. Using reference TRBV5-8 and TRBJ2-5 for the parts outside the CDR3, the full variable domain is EAGVTQSPTHLIKTRGQQATLRCSPISGHTSVYWYQQALGLGLQFLLWYDEGEERNRGNFPPRFSGRQFPNYSSELNVNALELEDSALYLCASSSTGENQETQYFGPGTRLLVL.

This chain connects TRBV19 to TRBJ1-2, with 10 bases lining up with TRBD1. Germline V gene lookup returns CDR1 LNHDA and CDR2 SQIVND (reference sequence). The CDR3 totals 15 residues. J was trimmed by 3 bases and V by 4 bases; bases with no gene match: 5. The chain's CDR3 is CASSTTGGGHYGYTF. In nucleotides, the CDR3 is TGTGCCAGTAGTACGACAGGGGGCGGACACTATGGCTACACCTTC.